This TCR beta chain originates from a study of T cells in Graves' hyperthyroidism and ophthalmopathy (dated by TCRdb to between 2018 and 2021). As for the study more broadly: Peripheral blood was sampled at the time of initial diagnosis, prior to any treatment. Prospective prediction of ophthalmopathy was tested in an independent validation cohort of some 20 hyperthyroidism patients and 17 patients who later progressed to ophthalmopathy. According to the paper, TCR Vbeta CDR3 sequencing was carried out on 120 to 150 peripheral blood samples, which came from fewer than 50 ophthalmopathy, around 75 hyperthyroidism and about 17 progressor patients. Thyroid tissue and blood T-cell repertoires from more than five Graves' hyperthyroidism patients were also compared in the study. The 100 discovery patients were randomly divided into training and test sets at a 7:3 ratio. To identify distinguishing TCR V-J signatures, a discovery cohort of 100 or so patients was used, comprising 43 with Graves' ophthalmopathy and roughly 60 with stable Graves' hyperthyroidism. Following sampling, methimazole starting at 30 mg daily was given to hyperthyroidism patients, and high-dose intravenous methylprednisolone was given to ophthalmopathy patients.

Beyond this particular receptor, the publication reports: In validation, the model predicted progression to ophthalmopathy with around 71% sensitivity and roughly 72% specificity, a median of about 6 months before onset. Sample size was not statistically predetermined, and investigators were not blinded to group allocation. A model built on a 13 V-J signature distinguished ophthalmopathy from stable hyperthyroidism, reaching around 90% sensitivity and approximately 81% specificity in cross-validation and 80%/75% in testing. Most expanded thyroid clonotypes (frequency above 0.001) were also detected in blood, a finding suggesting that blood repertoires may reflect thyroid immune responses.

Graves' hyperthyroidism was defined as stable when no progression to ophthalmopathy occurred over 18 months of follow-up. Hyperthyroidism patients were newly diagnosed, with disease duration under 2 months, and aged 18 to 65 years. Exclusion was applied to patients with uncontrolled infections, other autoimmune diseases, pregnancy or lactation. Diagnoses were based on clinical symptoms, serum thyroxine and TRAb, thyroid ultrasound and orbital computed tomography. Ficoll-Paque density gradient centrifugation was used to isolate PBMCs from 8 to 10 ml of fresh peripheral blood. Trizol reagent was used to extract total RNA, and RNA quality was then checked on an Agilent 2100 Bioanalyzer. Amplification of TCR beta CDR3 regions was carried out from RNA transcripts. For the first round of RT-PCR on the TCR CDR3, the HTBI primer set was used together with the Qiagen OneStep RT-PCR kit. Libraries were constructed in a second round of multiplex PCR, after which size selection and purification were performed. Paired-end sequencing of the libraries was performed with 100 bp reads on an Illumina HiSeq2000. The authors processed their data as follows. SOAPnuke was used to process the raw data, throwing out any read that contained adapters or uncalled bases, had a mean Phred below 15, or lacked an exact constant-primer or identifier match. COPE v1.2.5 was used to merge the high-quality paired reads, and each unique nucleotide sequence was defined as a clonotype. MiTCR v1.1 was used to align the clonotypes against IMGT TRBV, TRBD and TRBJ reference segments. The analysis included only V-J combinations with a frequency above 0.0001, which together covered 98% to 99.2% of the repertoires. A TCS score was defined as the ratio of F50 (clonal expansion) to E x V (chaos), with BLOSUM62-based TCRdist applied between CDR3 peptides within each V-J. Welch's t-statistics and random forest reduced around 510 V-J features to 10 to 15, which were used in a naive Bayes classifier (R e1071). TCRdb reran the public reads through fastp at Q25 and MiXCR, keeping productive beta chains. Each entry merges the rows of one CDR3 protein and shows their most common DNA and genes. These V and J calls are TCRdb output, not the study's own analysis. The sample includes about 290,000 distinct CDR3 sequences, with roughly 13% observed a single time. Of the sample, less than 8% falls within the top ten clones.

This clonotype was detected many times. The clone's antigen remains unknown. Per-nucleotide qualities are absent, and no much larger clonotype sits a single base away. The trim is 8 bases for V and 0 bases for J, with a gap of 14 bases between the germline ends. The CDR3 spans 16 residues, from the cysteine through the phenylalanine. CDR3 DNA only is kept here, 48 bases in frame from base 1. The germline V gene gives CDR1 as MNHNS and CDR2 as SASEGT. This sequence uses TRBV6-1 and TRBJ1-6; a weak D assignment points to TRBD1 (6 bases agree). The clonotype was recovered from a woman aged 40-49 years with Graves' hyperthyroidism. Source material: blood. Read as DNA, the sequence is TGTGCCAGCGGACCTAGGGGGAGCTCCTATAATTCACCCCTCCACTTT. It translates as CASGPRGSSYNSPLHF.